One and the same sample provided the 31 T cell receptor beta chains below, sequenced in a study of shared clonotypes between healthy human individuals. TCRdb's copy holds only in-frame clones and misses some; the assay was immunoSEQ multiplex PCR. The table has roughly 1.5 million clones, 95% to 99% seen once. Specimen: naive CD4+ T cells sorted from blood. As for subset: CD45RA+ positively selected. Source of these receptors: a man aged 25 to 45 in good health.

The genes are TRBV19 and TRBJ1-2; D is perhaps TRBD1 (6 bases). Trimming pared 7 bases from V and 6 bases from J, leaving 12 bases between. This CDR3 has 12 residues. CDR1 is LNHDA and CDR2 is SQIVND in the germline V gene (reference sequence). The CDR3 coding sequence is TGTGCCAGTACCCCCGGGGGCAATGGCTACACCTTC. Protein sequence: CASTPGGNGYTF.

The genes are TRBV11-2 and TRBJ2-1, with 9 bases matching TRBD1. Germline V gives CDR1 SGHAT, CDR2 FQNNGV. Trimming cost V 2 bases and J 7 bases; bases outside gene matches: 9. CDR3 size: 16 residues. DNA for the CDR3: TGTGCCAGCAGCTTAAACAGGGGGCGTGTGGATAATGAGCAGTTCTTC. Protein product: CASSLNRGRVDNEQFF.

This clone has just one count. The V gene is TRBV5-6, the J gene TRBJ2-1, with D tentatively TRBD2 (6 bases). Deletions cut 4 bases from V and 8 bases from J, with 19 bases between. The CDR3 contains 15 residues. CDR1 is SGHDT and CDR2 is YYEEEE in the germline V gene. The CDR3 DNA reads TGTGCCAGCAGCCCATTCCCGGGACTGGGGCATGAGCAGTTCTTC. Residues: CASSPFPGLGHEQFF.

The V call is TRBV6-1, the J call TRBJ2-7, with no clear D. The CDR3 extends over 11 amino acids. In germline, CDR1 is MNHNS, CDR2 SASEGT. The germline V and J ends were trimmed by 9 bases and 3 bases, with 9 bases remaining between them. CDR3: CASTDLYEQYF. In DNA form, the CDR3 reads TGTGCCAGTACAGACCTCTACGAGCAGTACTTC.

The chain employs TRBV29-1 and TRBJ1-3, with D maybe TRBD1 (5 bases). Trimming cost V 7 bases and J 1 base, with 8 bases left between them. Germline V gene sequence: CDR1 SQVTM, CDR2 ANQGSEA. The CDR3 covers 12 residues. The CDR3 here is CSAGESGNTIYF. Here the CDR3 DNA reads TGCAGCGCGGGGGAATCTGGAAACACCATATATTTT. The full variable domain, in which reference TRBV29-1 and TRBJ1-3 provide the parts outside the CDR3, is SAVISQKPSRDICQRGTSLTIQCQVDSQVTMMFWYRQQPGQSLTLIATANQGSEATYESGFVIDKFPISRPNLTFSTLTVSNMSPEDSSIYLCSAGESGNTIYFGEGSWLTVV.

CDR3 sequence reads: CASSPPRSTQYF. The DNA of the CDR3 is TGTGCCAGCAGTCCCCCCCGTTCGACCCAGTACTTC. The chain joins TRBV6-1 to TRBJ2-5; D uncertain. The CDR3 consists of 12 residues. Germline assignment: CDR1 MNHNS and CDR2 SASEGT. V lost 5 bases and J 7 bases, leaving 11 bases between the germline ends.

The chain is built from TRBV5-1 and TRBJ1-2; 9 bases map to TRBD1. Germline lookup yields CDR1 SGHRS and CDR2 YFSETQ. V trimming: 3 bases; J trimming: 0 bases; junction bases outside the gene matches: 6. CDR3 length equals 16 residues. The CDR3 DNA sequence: TGCGCCAGCAGCTACGGGACAGGGACGACTAACTATGGCTACACCTTC. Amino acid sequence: CASSYGTGTTNYGYTF.

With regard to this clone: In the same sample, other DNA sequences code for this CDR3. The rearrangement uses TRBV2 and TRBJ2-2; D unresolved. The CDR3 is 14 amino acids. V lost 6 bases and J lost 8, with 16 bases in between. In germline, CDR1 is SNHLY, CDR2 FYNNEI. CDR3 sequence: CASSEDLGSGELFF. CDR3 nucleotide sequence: TGTGCCAGCAGCGAGGATCTTGGGTCTGGGGAGCTGTTTTTT.

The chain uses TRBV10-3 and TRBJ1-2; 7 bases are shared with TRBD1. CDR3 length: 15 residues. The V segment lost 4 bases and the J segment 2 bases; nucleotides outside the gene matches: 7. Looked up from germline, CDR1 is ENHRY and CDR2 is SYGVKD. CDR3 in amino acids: CAISGWDSSNYGYTF. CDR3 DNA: TGTGCCATCAGTGGTTGGGACAGCTCGAACTATGGCTACACCTTC.

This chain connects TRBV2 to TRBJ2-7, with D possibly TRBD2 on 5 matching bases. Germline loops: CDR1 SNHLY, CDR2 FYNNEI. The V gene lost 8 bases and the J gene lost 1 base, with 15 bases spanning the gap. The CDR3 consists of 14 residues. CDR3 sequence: CASCNGLLSYEQYF. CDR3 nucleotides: TGTGCCAGCTGTAACGGACTGCTTTCCTACGAGCAGTACTTC.

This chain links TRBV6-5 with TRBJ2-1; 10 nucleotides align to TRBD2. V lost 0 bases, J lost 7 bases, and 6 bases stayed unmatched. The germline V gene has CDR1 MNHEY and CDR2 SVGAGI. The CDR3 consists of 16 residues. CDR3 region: CASSYSASGSLNEQFF. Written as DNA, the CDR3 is TGTGCCAGCAGTTACTCGGCTAGCGGGAGCCTAAATGAGCAGTTCTTC.

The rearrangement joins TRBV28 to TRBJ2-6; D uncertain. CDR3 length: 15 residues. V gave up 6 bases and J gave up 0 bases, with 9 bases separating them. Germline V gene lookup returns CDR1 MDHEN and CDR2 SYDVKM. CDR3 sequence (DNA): TGTGCCAGCAGCCCACCCAGCTCTGGGGCCAACGTCCTGACTTTC. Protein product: CASSPPSSGANVLTF.

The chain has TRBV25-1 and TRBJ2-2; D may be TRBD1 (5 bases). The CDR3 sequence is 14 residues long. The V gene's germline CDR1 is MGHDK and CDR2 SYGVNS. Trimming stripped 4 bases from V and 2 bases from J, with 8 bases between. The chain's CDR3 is CASSAQGNTGELFF. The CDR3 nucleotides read TGTGCCAGCAGTGCGCAGGGAAACACCGGGGAGCTGTTTTTT.

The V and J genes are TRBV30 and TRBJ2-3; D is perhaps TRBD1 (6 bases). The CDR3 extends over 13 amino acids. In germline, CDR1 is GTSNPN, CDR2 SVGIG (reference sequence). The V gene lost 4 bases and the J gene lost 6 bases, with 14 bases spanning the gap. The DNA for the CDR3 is TGTGCCTGGAAAGGGGGTGGCGGGGATACGCAGTATTTT. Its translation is CAWKGGGGDTQYF.

DNA for the CDR3: TGCGCCAGCAGTGAGTTGTCGGCGTCAGGGTATGGCTACACCTTC. It is translated as CASSELSASGYGYTF. V is TRBV10-2 and J is TRBJ1-2; TRBD1 is a possible D gene (5 bases). The CDR3 is 15 residues long. V lost 1 base, J lost 5 bases, and 14 bases lay in between. Germline-derived CDR1 and CDR2 are WSHSY and SAAADI.

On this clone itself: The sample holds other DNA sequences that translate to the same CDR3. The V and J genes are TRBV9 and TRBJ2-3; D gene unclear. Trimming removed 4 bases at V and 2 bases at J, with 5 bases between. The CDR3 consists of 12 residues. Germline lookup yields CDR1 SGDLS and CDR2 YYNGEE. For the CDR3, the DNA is TGTGCCAGCAGCTCCTACACAGATACGCAGTATTTT. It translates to CASSSYTDTQYF.

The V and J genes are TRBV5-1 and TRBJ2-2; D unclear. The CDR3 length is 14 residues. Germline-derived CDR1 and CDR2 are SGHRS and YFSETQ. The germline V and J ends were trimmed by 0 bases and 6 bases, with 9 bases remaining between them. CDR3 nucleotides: TGCGCCAGCAGCTTGGCGTTTGGTTCCGGGGAGCTGTTTTTT. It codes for CASSLAFGSGELFF.

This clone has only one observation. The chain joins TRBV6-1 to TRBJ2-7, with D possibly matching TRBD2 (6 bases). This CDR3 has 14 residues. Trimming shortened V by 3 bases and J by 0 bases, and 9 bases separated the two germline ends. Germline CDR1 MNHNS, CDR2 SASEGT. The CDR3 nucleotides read TGTGCCAGCAGTGACCGGGGGAGCTCCTACGAGCAGTACTTC. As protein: CASSDRGSSYEQYF.

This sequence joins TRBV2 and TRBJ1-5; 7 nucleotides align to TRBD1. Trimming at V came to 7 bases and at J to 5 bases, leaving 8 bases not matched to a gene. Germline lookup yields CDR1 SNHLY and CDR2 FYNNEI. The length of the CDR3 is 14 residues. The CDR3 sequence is CASTTTGADQPQHF. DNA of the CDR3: TGTGCCAGCACAACTACAGGGGCGGATCAGCCCCAGCATTTT.

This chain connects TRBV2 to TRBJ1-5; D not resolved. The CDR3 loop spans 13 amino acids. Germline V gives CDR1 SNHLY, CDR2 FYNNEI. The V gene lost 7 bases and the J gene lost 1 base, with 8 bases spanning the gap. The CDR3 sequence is CASNAESNQPQHF. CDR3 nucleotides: TGTGCCAGCAACGCAGAGAGCAATCAGCCCCAGCATTTT.

The CDR3 is CASSRRGTSNTGELFF. The CDR3, as DNA: TGTGCCAGCAGCCGGAGGGGTACGTCGAACACCGGGGAGCTGTTTTTT. This chain uses TRBV7-6 with TRBJ2-2, with D perhaps TRBD2 (6 bases). V gave up 5 bases and J gave up 0 bases, with 13 bases separating them. The CDR3 covers 16 residues. Germline CDR1 reads SGHVS; CDR2 reads FNYEAQ.

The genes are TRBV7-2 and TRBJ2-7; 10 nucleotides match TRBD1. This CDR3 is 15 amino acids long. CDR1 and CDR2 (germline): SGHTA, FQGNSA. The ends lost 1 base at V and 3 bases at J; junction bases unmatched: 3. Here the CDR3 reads CASSLGQGAYYEQYF. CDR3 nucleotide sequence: TGTGCCAGCAGCTTAGGACAGGGGGCCTACTACGAGCAGTACTTC.

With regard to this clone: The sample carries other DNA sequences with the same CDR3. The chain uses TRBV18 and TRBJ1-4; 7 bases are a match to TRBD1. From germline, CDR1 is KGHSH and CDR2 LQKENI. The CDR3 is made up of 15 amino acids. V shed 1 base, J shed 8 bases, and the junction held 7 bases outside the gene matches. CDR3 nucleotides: TGTGCCAGCTCACCACTGGGCAGGGGGAACGAAAAACTGTTTTTT. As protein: CASSPLGRGNEKLFF.

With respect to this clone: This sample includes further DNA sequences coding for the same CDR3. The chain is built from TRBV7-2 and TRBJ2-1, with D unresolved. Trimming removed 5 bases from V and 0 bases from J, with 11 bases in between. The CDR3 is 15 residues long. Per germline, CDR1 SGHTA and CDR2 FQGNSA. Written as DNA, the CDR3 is TGTGCCAGCAGCCCTGGACCTAGCTCCTACAATGAGCAGTTCTTC. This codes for CASSPGPSSYNEQFF.

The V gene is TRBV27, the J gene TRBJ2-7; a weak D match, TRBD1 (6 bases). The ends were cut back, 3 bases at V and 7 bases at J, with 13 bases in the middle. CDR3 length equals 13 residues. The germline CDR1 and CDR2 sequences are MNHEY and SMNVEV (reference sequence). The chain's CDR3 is CASSFSRGFEQYF. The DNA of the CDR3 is TGTGCCAGCAGTTTTTCCAGGGGTTTTGAGCAGTACTTC.

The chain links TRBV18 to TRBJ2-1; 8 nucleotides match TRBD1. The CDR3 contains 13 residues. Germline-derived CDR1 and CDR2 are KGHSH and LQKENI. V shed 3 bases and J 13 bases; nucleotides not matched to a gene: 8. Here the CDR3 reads CASSPRGQEQQFF. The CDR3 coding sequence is TGTGCCAGCTCACCTCGGGGACAGGAGCAACAGTTCTTC.

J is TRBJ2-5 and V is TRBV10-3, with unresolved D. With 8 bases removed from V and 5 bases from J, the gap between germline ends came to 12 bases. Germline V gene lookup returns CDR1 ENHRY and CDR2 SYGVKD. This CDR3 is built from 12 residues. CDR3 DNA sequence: TGTGCCATCGGAGAACCTCGGGAGACCCAGTACTTC. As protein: CAIGEPRETQYF.

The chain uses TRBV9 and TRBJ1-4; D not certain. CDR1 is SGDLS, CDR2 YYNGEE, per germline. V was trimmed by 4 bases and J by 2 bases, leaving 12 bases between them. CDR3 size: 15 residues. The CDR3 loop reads CASSRAFRTNEKLFF. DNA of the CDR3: TGTGCCAGCAGCCGGGCGTTCCGGACTAATGAAAAACTGTTTTTT. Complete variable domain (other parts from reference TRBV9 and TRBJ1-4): DSGVTQTPKHLITATGQRVTLRCSPRSGDLSVYWYQQSLDQGLQFLIQYYNGEERAKGNILERFSAQQFPDLHSELNLSSLELGDSALYFCASSRAFRTNEKLFFGSGTQLSVL.

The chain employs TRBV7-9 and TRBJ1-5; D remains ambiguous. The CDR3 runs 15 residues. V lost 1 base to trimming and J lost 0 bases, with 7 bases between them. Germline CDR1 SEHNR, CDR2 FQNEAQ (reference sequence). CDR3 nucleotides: TGTGCCAGCAGCTTAGATTCTCCTAGCAATCAGCCCCAGCATTTT. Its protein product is CASSLDSPSNQPQHF.

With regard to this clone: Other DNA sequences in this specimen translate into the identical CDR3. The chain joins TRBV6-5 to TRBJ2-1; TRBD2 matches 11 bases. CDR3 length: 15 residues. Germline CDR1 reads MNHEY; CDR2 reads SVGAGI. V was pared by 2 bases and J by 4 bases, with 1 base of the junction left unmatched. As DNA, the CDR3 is TGTGCCAGCAGTTACGGACTAGCGGGTTACAATGAGCAGTTCTTC. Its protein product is CASSYGLAGYNEQFF.

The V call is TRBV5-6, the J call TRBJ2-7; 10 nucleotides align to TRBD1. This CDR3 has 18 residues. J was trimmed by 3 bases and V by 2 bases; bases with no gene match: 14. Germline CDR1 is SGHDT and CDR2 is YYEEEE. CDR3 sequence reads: CASSFMGPWGQGYYEQYF. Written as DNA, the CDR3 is TGTGCCAGCAGCTTTATGGGCCCTTGGGGACAGGGGTACTACGAGCAGTACTTC. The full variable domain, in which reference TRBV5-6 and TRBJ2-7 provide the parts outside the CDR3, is DAGVTQSPTHLIKTRGQQVTLRCSPKSGHDTVSWYQQALGQGPQFIFQYYEEEERQRGNFPDRFSGHQFPNYSSELNVNALLLGDSALYLCASSFMGPWGQGYYEQYFGPGTRLTVT.